This T cell receptor (beta chain) was obtained from a study of cytomegalovirus exposure and HLA in healthy donors. Overall study results and limits: The likely origin of a cluster of highly shared sequence variants was a sequencing artifact. Later, an analysis found that common viral pathogens appeared to be linked with several of the most significant clusters. Reportedly, diagnosis of cytomegalovirus status by the classifier showed high specificity and sensitivity. DRB1 had the most TCR associations and HLA-C the fewest, a later analysis found, with rates varying by HLA locus.

The CDR3 sequence is 15 residues long. V was pared by 4 bases and J by 9 bases, with 10 bases of the junction left unmatched. Germline V CDR1 and CDR2: SGHRS, YFSETQ. Regarding this clone: Antigen unknown.

A multiplex PCR was run with 60 Vbeta primers and 13 Jbeta primers. The table came from immunoSEQ multiplex PCR; TCRdb's copy has only in-frame clones and leaves some out. The sample has approximately 120,000 clones; roughly 80% are singletons. The TCR was taken from a woman between 35 and 50 years old in good health and CMV-seronegative. The sample taken for sequencing was PBMCs. J is TRBJ2-1 and V is TRBV5-1, with 10 bases fitting TRBD2. The CDR3 reads CASSGPLAGETEQFF. The CDR3 coding sequence is TGCGCCAGCAGCGGGCCGCTAGCGGGAGAGACTGAGCAGTTCTTC.